Each of the 3 T cell receptor beta chains below was sequenced from the same sample in a study of blood T cell repertoires in COVID-19. TCRdb's copy holds only in-frame clones and misses some; the assay was immunoSEQ multiplex PCR. The table has 94,000 or so clones, 84% seen once. Sequencing was performed on peripheral blood. The origin of the receptors is a man aged 60-69 years with acute or convalescent COVID-19.

The chain is built from TRBV14 and TRBJ2-5; D ambiguous. Germline loops: CDR1 SGHDN, CDR2 FVKESK. V was shortened by 1 base and J by 1 base, with 4 bases between the two germline ends. This CDR3 has 13 amino acids. The DNA for the CDR3 is TGTGCCAGCAGCCAAGGCAGCCAAGAGACCCAGTACTTC. Translating gives CASSQGSQETQYF. Variable domain in full (rest from reference TRBV14 and TRBJ2-5): EAGVTQFPSHSVIEKGQTVTLRCDPISGHDNLYWYRRVMGKEIKFLLHFVKESKQDESGMPNNRFLAERTGGTYSTLKVQPAELEDSGVYFCASSQGSQETQYFGPGTRLLVL.

Many counts were recorded for this clone. The chain uses TRBV4-1 and TRBJ2-1; D call uncertain. The germline V gene encodes CDR1 MGHRA and CDR2 YSYEKL. The V end lost 4 bases, the J end lost 5 bases, and 9 bases lay between the germline ends. This CDR3 is built from 13 residues. DNA for the CDR3: TGCGCCAGCAGCCCCGGTCTGGACAATGAGCAGTTCTTC. Protein: CASSPGLDNEQFF.

The chain is built from TRBV6-5 and TRBJ1-1; D is unclear. The CDR3 spans 12 residues. Looked up from germline, CDR1 is MNHEY and CDR2 is SVGAGI. The V end was cut by 5 bases, the J end by 4 bases, with 8 bases between. The CDR3, as DNA: TGTGCCAGCAGTCCTGAGGGCACTGAAGCTTTCTTT. Protein sequence: CASSPEGTEAFF.